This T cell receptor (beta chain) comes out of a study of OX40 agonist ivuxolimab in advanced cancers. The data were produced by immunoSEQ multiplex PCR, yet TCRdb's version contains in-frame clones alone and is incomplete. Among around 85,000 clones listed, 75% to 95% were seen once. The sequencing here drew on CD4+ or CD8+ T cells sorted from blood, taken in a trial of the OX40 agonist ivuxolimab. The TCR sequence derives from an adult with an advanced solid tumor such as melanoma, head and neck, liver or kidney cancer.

CDR3 nucleotides: TGTGCCTGGAGTGTAAGCCCCGGGTTGGAGTTCTTC. Amino acid sequence: CAWSVSPGLEFF. V and J are TRBV30 and TRBJ2-1, with D uncertain. V was clipped by 0 bases and J by 14 bases, with 14 bases between them. Germline loops: CDR1 GTSNPN, CDR2 SVGIG (reference sequence). The length of the CDR3 is 12 residues.